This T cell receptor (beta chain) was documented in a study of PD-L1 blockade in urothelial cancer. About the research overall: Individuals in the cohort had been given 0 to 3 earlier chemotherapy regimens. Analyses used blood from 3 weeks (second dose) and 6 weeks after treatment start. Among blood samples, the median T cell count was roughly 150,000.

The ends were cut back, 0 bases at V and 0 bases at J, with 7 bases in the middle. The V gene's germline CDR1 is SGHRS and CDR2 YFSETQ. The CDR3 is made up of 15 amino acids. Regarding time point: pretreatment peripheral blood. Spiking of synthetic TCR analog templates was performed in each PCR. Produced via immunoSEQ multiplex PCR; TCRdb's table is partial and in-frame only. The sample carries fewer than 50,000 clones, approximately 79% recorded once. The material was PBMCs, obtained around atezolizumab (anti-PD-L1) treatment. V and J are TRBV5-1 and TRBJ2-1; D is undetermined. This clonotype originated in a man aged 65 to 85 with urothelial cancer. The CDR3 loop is CASSLDLSSYNEQFF. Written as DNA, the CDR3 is TGCGCCAGCAGCTTGGACTTGAGCTCCTACAATGAGCAGTTCTTC.